This is a list of T cell receptor beta chains from one sample in a study of T and B cells in COVID-19 patients. TCRdb reprocessed the multiplex PCR reads via MiXCR and lists one record per CDR3 protein. The sample lists thousands of distinct CDR3 sequences; about a fifth were seen once. The sample was blood. These receptors were obtained from a human donor with active COVID-19. Each CDR3 is given with its conserved first and last residue. The order of the fields is V gene, clone size, D gene, CDR3 length, J gene, CDR3 protein, CDR3 DNA. The D gene is left open where the match is weak. Rows may omit the clone size; those that give it use once, few, many or a size class.

v_gene: TRBV6-2/TRBV6-3; abundance: -; d_gene: TRBD1; len: 18; j_gene: TRBJ2-7; CDR3aa: CASSYEHYRGPSSYEQYF; CDR3nt: TGTGCCAGCAGTTACGAGCACTACAGGGGCCCTAGCTCCTACGAGCAGTACTTC
v_gene: TRBV28; abundance: -; d_gene: -; len: 18; j_gene: TRBJ2-3; CDR3aa: CASSFETWDATNTDTQYF; CDR3nt: TGTGCCAGCAGTTTTGAAACCTGGGACGCTACAAACACAGATACGCAGTATTTT
v_gene: TRBV19; abundance: medium-sized; d_gene: -; len: 13; j_gene: TRBJ1-1; CDR3aa: CASKVSVGTEAFF; CDR3nt: TGTGCCAGTAAAGTGTCTGTGGGCACTGAAGCTTTCTTT
v_gene: TRBV6-1; abundance: medium-sized; d_gene: -; len: 13; j_gene: TRBJ1-4; CDR3aa: CASERQTNEKLFF; CDR3nt: TGTGCCAGCGAGCGACAGACTAATGAAAAACTGTTTTTT
v_gene: TRBV5-1; abundance: few; d_gene: TRBD1; len: 16; j_gene: TRBJ2-6; CDR3aa: CASRKTGAPGANVLTF; CDR3nt: TGCGCCAGCAGAAAGACAGGGGCTCCCGGGGCCAACGTCCTGACTTTC
v_gene: TRBV5-6; abundance: medium-sized; d_gene: -; len: 16; j_gene: TRBJ2-6; CDR3aa: CASRNHRVSGANVLTF; CDR3nt: TGTGCCAGCAGGAACCATAGGGTCTCTGGGGCCAACGTCCTGACTTTC
v_gene: TRBV12-3/TRBV12-4; abundance: few; d_gene: -; len: 14; j_gene: TRBJ1-1; CDR3aa: CASSSDGGKTEAFF; CDR3nt: TGTGCCAGCAGCTCGGACGGTGGAAAAACTGAAGCTTTCTTT
v_gene: TRBV7-9; abundance: -; d_gene: -; len: 15; j_gene: TRBJ2-5; CDR3aa: CASSPGQLVQETQYF; CDR3nt: TGTGCCAGCAGCCCTGGACAGTTGGTTCAAGAGACCCAGTACTTC
v_gene: TRBV6-2/TRBV6-3; abundance: few; d_gene: -; len: 13; j_gene: TRBJ1-1; CDR3aa: CASTDTMNTEAFF; CDR3nt: TGTGCCAGCACGGATACGATGAACACTGAAGCTTTCTTT
v_gene: TRBV18; abundance: few; d_gene: -; len: 13; j_gene: TRBJ1-1; CDR3aa: CASYTTGTTEAFF; CDR3nt: TGTGCCAGCTATACCACCGGGACCACTGAAGCTTTCTTT
v_gene: TRBV20-1; abundance: -; d_gene: TRBD2; len: 15; j_gene: TRBJ2-7; CDR3aa: CSAGGLAGDRYEQYF; CDR3nt: TGCAGTGCTGGGGGACTAGCGGGAGACCGCTACGAGCAGTACTTC
v_gene: TRBV5-1; abundance: few; d_gene: TRBD2; len: 13; j_gene: TRBJ2-1; CDR3aa: CASSRGRVDEQFF; CDR3nt: TGCGCCAGCAGCCGGGGGAGGGTCGATGAGCAGTTCTTC
v_gene: TRBV27; abundance: medium-sized; d_gene: -; len: 13; j_gene: TRBJ1-2; CDR3aa: CASSRRGWEGYTF; CDR3nt: TGTGCCAGCAGTCGCAGGGGATGGGAGGGCTACACCTTC
v_gene: TRBV15; abundance: medium-sized; d_gene: TRBD2; len: 16; j_gene: TRBJ2-1; CDR3aa: CATRERGDVVYNEQFF; CDR3nt: TGTGCCACCAGGGAGCGGGGGGATGTCGTATACAATGAGCAGTTCTTC
v_gene: TRBV27; abundance: medium-sized; d_gene: TRBD1; len: 16; j_gene: TRBJ1-2; CDR3aa: CASSLAWTGSLYGYTF; CDR3nt: TGTGCCAGCAGTCTCGCGTGGACAGGGTCGCTTTATGGCTACACCTTC
v_gene: TRBV6-2/TRBV6-3; abundance: medium-sized; d_gene: -; len: 18; j_gene: TRBJ2-1; CDR3aa: CASSQLFEGRAAYNEQFF; CDR3nt: TGTGCCAGCAGTCAACTCTTCGAGGGGCGGGCCGCCTACAATGAGCAGTTCTTC
v_gene: TRBV7-9; abundance: many; d_gene: -; len: 12; j_gene: TRBJ2-7; CDR3aa: CASSLGLREQYF; CDR3nt: TGTGCCAGCAGCTTAGGCCTGAGGGAGCAGTACTTC
v_gene: TRBV28; abundance: -; d_gene: TRBD1; len: 14; j_gene: TRBJ1-5; CDR3aa: CASSPGQGYQPQHF; CDR3nt: TGTGCCAGCAGTCCCGGACAGGGGTATCAGCCCCAGCATTTT
v_gene: TRBV12-3/TRBV12-4; abundance: medium-sized; d_gene: -; len: 12; j_gene: TRBJ2-7; CDR3aa: CASSFGAVEQYF; CDR3nt: TGTGCCAGCAGTTTCGGGGCAGTGGAGCAGTACTTC
v_gene: TRBV7-2; abundance: -; d_gene: -; len: 17; j_gene: TRBJ2-7; CDR3aa: CASSHTPGRAQPYEQYF; CDR3nt: TGTGCCAGCAGCCATACACCGGGACGGGCGCAACCCTACGAGCAGTACTTC
v_gene: TRBV19; abundance: medium-sized; d_gene: -; len: 13; j_gene: TRBJ1-5; CDR3aa: CASSRQNNQPQHF; CDR3nt: TGTGCCAGCTCCCGACAGAACAATCAGCCCCAGCATTTT
v_gene: TRBV29-1; abundance: large; d_gene: TRBD2; len: 14; j_gene: TRBJ2-2; CDR3aa: CSVGLAGNTGELFF; CDR3nt: TGCAGCGTTGGACTAGCGGGAAACACCGGGGAGCTGTTTTTT
v_gene: TRBV19; abundance: -; d_gene: TRBD1; len: 17; j_gene: TRBJ1-5; CDR3aa: CASSIAGTGASNQPQHF; CDR3nt: TGTGCCAGTAGTATAGCTGGGACAGGGGCGTCCAATCAGCCCCAGCATTTT
v_gene: TRBV6-2/TRBV6-3; abundance: medium-sized; d_gene: -; len: 13; j_gene: TRBJ2-3; CDR3aa: CASKAWSTDTQYF; CDR3nt: TGTGCCAGCAAGGCCTGGAGCACAGATACGCAGTATTTT
v_gene: TRBV29-1; abundance: large; d_gene: -; len: 9; j_gene: TRBJ1-2; CDR3aa: CSVDGGYTF; CDR3nt: TGCAGCGTTGATGGTGGCTACACCTTC
v_gene: TRBV7-9; abundance: medium-sized; d_gene: TRBD2; len: 14; j_gene: TRBJ2-1; CDR3aa: CASSLASGRSEQFF; CDR3nt: TGTGCCAGCAGCTTGGCTAGCGGGAGAAGTGAGCAGTTCTTC
v_gene: TRBV5-1; abundance: -; d_gene: -; len: 15; j_gene: TRBJ1-5; CDR3aa: CASSLTGRGEQPQHF; CDR3nt: TGCGCCAGCAGCCTAACAGGAAGAGGAGAACAGCCCCAGCATTTT
v_gene: TRBV5-5; abundance: medium-sized; d_gene: -; len: 15; j_gene: TRBJ1-4; CDR3aa: CATSFLPEDYEKLFF; CDR3nt: TGTGCCACCTCCTTTCTGCCGGAGGACTATGAAAAACTGTTTTTT
v_gene: TRBV28; abundance: once; d_gene: -; len: 14; j_gene: TRBJ2-1; CDR3aa: CASSLWVIGSPPIF; CDR3nt: TGTGCCAGCAGTTTATGGGTGATCGGATCCCCTCCCATCTTC
v_gene: TRBV6-2/TRBV6-3; abundance: -; d_gene: -; len: 17; j_gene: TRBJ1-2; CDR3aa: CASSYEARGVSQDGYTF; CDR3nt: TGTGCCAGCAGTTATGAGGCCAGGGGAGTATCTCAGGATGGCTACACCTTC
v_gene: TRBV18; abundance: few; d_gene: TRBD1; len: 17; j_gene: TRBJ1-1; CDR3aa: CASSRRDSAIQSTEAFF; CDR3nt: TGTGCCAGCTCCCGCCGGGACAGCGCAATCCAAAGCACTGAAGCTTTCTTT
v_gene: TRBV30; abundance: medium-sized; d_gene: TRBD1; len: 13; j_gene: TRBJ1-5; CDR3aa: CAWSTGVSQPQHF; CDR3nt: TGTGCCTGGAGCACAGGGGTAAGTCAGCCCCAGCATTTT
v_gene: TRBV5-5; abundance: medium-sized; d_gene: TRBD1; len: 15; j_gene: TRBJ2-1; CDR3aa: CASSLGQGGYNEQFF; CDR3nt: TGTGCCAGCAGCTTGGGACAGGGGGGTTACAATGAGCAGTTCTTC
v_gene: TRBV29-1; abundance: few; d_gene: -; len: 13; j_gene: TRBJ2-7; CDR3aa: CSAAAGGEGEQYF; CDR3nt: TGCAGCGCTGCGGCAGGGGGGGAGGGTGAGCAGTACTTC
v_gene: TRBV14; abundance: many; d_gene: TRBD1; len: 15; j_gene: TRBJ2-2; CDR3aa: CASSQRQGRKGELFF; CDR3nt: TGTGCCAGCAGCCAAAGACAGGGGAGGAAAGGGGAGCTGTTTTTT
v_gene: TRBV30; abundance: medium-sized; d_gene: TRBD1; len: 14; j_gene: TRBJ2-4; CDR3aa: CAWTGGKFKNIQYF; CDR3nt: TGTGCCTGGACAGGGGGAAAATTCAAAAACATTCAGTACTTC
v_gene: TRBV7-9; abundance: -; d_gene: -; len: 13; j_gene: TRBJ1-2; CDR3aa: CASSLRRDRGYTF; CDR3nt: TGTGCCAGCAGCTTAAGAAGGGATCGTGGCTACACCTTC
v_gene: TRBV19; abundance: medium-sized; d_gene: -; len: 15; j_gene: TRBJ2-2; CDR3aa: CASSILRVGPGELFF; CDR3nt: TGTGCCAGTAGTATTCTAAGGGTCGGGCCCGGGGAGCTGTTTTTT
v_gene: TRBV6-4; abundance: -; d_gene: -; len: 13; j_gene: TRBJ2-3; CDR3aa: CASSDSGGDTQYF; CDR3nt: TGTGCCAGCAGTGACTCGGGGGGCGATACGCAGTATTTT
v_gene: TRBV5-1; abundance: -; d_gene: -; len: 14; j_gene: TRBJ2-4; CDR3aa: CASSLDDNRNIQYF; CDR3nt: TGCGCCAGCAGCTTGGATGATAATCGAAACATTCAGTACTTC
v_gene: TRBV27; abundance: -; d_gene: -; len: 14; j_gene: TRBJ1-6; CDR3aa: CASRDGGVRSPLHF; CDR3nt: TGTGCCAGCAGGGACGGGGGGGTACGATCACCCCTCCACTTT
v_gene: TRBV6-1; abundance: medium-sized; d_gene: TRBD2; len: 15; j_gene: TRBJ2-3; CDR3aa: CASSRTSGGTDTQYF; CDR3nt: TGTGCCAGCAGCCGGACTAGCGGAGGCACAGATACGCAGTATTTT